The 30 T cell receptor beta chains listed next were all sequenced from one sample in a study of T cells in localized non-small cell lung cancer. Profiled with immunoSEQ multiplex PCR; TCRdb holds only in-frame clones, not every one. The table records tens of thousands of clones, 85% to 95% of them present only once. This material consisted of peripheral blood, taken before any cancer treatment. The receptors were gathered from a female donor older than 55 with stage II squamous cell lung carcinoma.

The chain combines TRBV28 with TRBJ1-2, with D possibly being TRBD1 (6 bases). With 6 bases removed from V and 4 bases from J, the gap between germline ends came to 12 bases. The CDR3 extends over 13 amino acids. Germline assignment: CDR1 MDHEN and CDR2 SYDVKM. This CDR3 is CASSTDSSYGYTF. CDR3 bases: TGTGCCAGCAGCACGGACAGCTCCTATGGCTACACCTTC.

V and J are TRBV7-2 and TRBJ2-7; no firm D call. This CDR3 spans 11 amino acids. Trimming left V 5 bases short and J 3 bases short, with 5 bases between. CDR1 and CDR2 (germline): SGHTA, FQGNSA. CDR3 sequence reads: CASSALYEQYF. The CDR3 DNA is TGTGCCAGCAGCGCCCTCTACGAGCAGTACTTC.

The chain has TRBV6-4 and TRBJ2-1; possibly TRBD1 for D (7 bases). The V gene lost 4 bases and the J gene lost 0 bases, with 19 bases spanning the gap. Germline lookup yields CDR1 MRHNA and CDR2 SNTAGT. This CDR3 is 18 amino acids long. CDR3 in amino acids: CASSVKGAGSSSYNEQFF. The CDR3 DNA sequence: TGTGCCAGCAGTGTCAAGGGGGCGGGGAGTAGCTCCTACAATGAGCAGTTCTTC.

The CDR3 DNA reads TGTGCCAGCAGCTCGTCTCGCCTAGCGGAGACCCAGTACTTC. Translating it yields CASSSSRLAETQYF. The chain combines TRBV11-3 with TRBJ2-5; D is possibly TRBD2 (6 bases). Between the trimmed V and J ends, which lost 4 bases and 5 bases, there was a span of 14 bases. Germline assignment: CDR1 SGHNT and CDR2 YENEEA. There are 14 residues in the CDR3.

The V gene is TRBV11-1, the J gene TRBJ2-1; 7 nucleotides align to TRBD2. Trimming cost V 1 base and J 3 bases; bases outside gene matches: 0. The CDR3 is made up of 14 amino acids. Germline V lookup: CDR1 SGHAT, CDR2 FQDESV (reference sequence). In nucleotides, the CDR3 is TGTGCCAGCAGCTTAGGCGGGAGCTACAATGAGCAGTTCTTC. This translates into CASSLGGSYNEQFF.

This chain uses TRBV6-1 with TRBJ2-7; 9 positions match TRBD2. J was trimmed by 3 bases and V by 4 bases; bases with no gene match: 10. Germline V gene sequence: CDR1 MNHNS, CDR2 SASEGT. This CDR3 comprises 16 residues. CDR3 region: CASSGTSGGLLYEQYF. In DNA form, the CDR3 reads TGTGCCAGCAGTGGTACGAGCGGGGGGTTACTCTACGAGCAGTACTTC.

The chain uses TRBV19 and TRBJ1-1, with 9 bases identical to TRBD1. Germline CDR1 LNHDA, CDR2 SQIVND (reference sequence). J lost 4 bases, V lost 8 bases, and 5 bases had no gene match. The CDR3 totals 13 residues. CDR3 nucleotide sequence: TGTGCCAGTTCGGACAGGGGATTCACTGAAGCTTTCTTT. Its translation is CASSDRGFTEAFF. The entire variable domain, with the rest obtained from reference TRBV19 and TRBJ1-1, is as follows: DGGITQSPKYLFRKEGQNVTLSCEQNLNHDAMYWYRQDPGQGLRLIYYSQIVNDFQKGDIAEGYSVSREKKESFPLTVTSAQKNPTAFYLCASSDRGFTEAFFGQGTRLTVV.

The chain is built from TRBV2 and TRBJ2-7, with 11 nucleotides matching TRBD2. This CDR3 has 13 residues. The V and J ends lost 9 bases and 4 bases, in that order; junction bases with no gene match: 5. Germline-derived CDR1 and CDR2 are SNHLY and FYNNEI. The CDR3 DNA sequence: TGTGCCAGTGGACTAGCGGGTTGGTACGAGCAGTACTTC. Amino acid sequence: CASGLAGWYEQYF. The full variable domain, with the rest looked up from reference TRBV2 and TRBJ2-7, is EPEVTQTPSHQVTQMGQEVILRCVPISNHLYFYWYRQILGQKVEFLVSFYNNEISEKSEIFDDQFSVERPDGSNFTLKIRSTKLEDSAMYFCASGLAGWYEQYFGPGTRLTVT.

The CDR3 spells CASSYTGGNYGYTF. CDR3 DNA: TGTGCCAGCAGTTACACAGGGGGAAACTATGGCTACACCTTC. This rearrangement joins TRBV6-6 to TRBJ1-2, with TRBD1 identical over 8 bases. Looked up from germline, CDR1 is MNHNY and CDR2 is SVGAGI (reference sequence). CDR3 length: 14 amino acids. V was pared by 2 bases and J by 2 bases, with 1 base of the junction left unmatched.

The chain combines TRBV5-4 with TRBJ1-4; no reliable D call. Germline assignment: CDR1 SGHNT and CDR2 YYREEE (reference sequence). V lost 9 bases and J lost 2, with 17 bases in between. This CDR3 is 15 amino acids long. CDR3 sequence: CATTKAGRTNEKLFF. The DNA of the CDR3 is TGTGCCACCACGAAAGCTGGGAGGACTAATGAAAAACTGTTTTTT. Full variable domain (missing parts from reference TRBV5-4 and TRBJ1-4): ETGVTQSPTHLIKTRGQQVTLRCSSQSGHNTVSWYQQALGQGPQFIFQYYREEENGRGNFPPRFSGLQFPNYSSELNVNALELDDSALYLCATTKAGRTNEKLFFGSGTQLSVL.

The sample holds one count of this clone. This chain connects TRBV25-1 to TRBJ1-2; D uncertain. Germline-derived CDR1 and CDR2 are MGHDK and SYGVNS. The CDR3 runs to 14 residues. Trimming cost V 3 bases and J 3 bases, with 11 bases left between them. The CDR3 loop reads CASSEVSPHYGYTF. In nucleotides, the CDR3 is TGTGCCAGCAGTGAGGTCTCCCCTCACTATGGCTACACCTTC.

The J gene is TRBJ2-7, the V gene TRBV21-1; the table's D gene call, TRBD2, was not cross checked with the DNA. TRBV21-1 is reported as a pseudogene. This CDR3 comprises 16 residues. Here the CDR3 reads CARGRASGRIYYEQYF. For the CDR3, the DNA is TGTGCCAGGGGACGAGCTAGCGGGAGGATCTACTACGAGCAGTACTTC.

J is TRBJ1-2 and V is TRBV7-9, with TRBD1 as a possible D gene (6 bases). Germline CDR1 SEHNR, CDR2 FQNEAQ (reference sequence). The ends were cut back, 10 bases at V and 4 bases at J, with 19 bases in the middle. The CDR3 has 14 residues. CDR3 coding DNA: TGTGCCATACCGGACGTACAGGGCCCCTATGGCTACACCTTC. It translates to CAIPDVQGPYGYTF.

The V and J genes are TRBV30 and TRBJ1-1; the D is unclear. Germline assignment: CDR1 GTSNPN and CDR2 SVGIG (reference sequence). V was shortened by 2 bases and J by 4 bases, with 11 bases between the two germline ends. This CDR3 is built from 13 residues. The CDR3 protein is CAWSIRESTEAFF. CDR3 nucleotide sequence: TGTGCCTGGAGTATCCGGGAGTCCACTGAAGCTTTCTTT.

This chain joins TRBV6-1 and TRBJ2-7; 7 bases line up with TRBD2. The CDR3 extends over 14 amino acids. Losses at the gene ends were 3 bases for V and 7 bases for J; bases not matched to a gene: 9. Germline CDR1 is MNHNS and CDR2 is SASEGT. CDR3 region: CASSDQSGANEQYF. The CDR3 DNA follows: TGTGCCAGCAGTGACCAAAGCGGGGCGAATGAGCAGTACTTC.

This chain joins TRBV6-1 and TRBJ1-2; possible D gene TRBD1, 5 bases. V was shortened by 0 bases and J by 4 bases, with 15 bases between the two germline ends. Looked up from germline, CDR1 is MNHNS and CDR2 is SASEGT. The CDR3 length is 16 residues. CDR3 sequence (DNA): TGTGCCAGCAGTGAAGCCCCCGACGGGACCGGCTATGGCTACACCTTC. It yields the protein CASSEAPDGTGYGYTF.

V and J are TRBV7-9 and TRBJ1-2; no definite D call. Germline CDR1 is SEHNR and CDR2 is FQNEAQ (reference sequence). V dropped 4 bases and J dropped 5 bases, with 20 bases sitting between them. The CDR3 length is 16 residues. For the CDR3, the DNA is TGTGCCAGCAGCTCGACTTCGGGGAAGACGCTATATGGCTACACCTTC. Amino acid sequence: CASSSTSGKTLYGYTF.

This clone was found once. The rearrangement links TRBV6-1 to TRBJ2-3; the match to TRBD1 covers 9 bases. The CDR3 spans 14 residues. The V gene end was trimmed by 6 bases and the J gene end by 5 bases; junction bases not matched to a gene: 6. Per germline, CDR1 MNHNS and CDR2 SASEGT. This chain's CDR3 is CASRLDRGRDTQYF. CDR3 nucleotides: TGTGCCAGCAGGTTGGACAGGGGTCGAGATACGCAGTATTTT.

This sequence joins TRBV5-6 and TRBJ2-2; D is undetermined. The germline CDR1 and CDR2 sequences are SGHDT and YYEEEE. V was clipped by 4 bases and J by 0 bases, with 16 bases between them. This CDR3 spans 17 amino acids. Here the CDR3 DNA reads TGTGCCAGCAGCCGCACCAAGGGCCTAGCGAACACCGGGGAGCTGTTTTTT. It is translated as CASSRTKGLANTGELFF.

The V gene is TRBV30, the J gene TRBJ2-1; D assignment may be TRBD1 or TRBD2 (5 bases each). The length of the CDR3 is 15 residues. Germline V gene lookup returns CDR1 GTSNPN and CDR2 SVGIG (reference sequence). V lost 4 bases and J lost 9, with 22 bases in between. CDR3 sequence reads: CAWTNSLGETGEQFF. The CDR3 DNA reads as TGTGCCTGGACGAACTCTTTGGGGGAGACTGGTGAGCAGTTCTTC.

The chain has TRBV30 and TRBJ1-5; 11 bases line up with TRBD1. Germline V gives CDR1 GTSNPN, CDR2 SVGIG (reference sequence). V dropped 0 bases and J dropped 7; count of bases not matched to a gene: 17. This CDR3 region has 19 residues. The CDR3 loop reads CAWSVNVDRGLGPRQPQHF. In nucleotides, the CDR3 is TGTGCCTGGAGTGTTAACGTGGACAGGGGGCTCGGTCCGCGGCAGCCCCAGCATTTT.

V is TRBV7-7 and J is TRBJ2-2, with D possibly matching TRBD1 (6 bases). Germline CDR1 SSHAT, CDR2 FNYEAQ (reference sequence). The CDR3 runs 14 residues. CDR3 residues: CASYPTGYTGELFF. The CDR3 DNA sequence: TGTGCTAGCTACCCTACAGGGTACACCGGGGAGCTGTTTTTT.

This clone has just a few counts. The chain joins TRBV10-1 to TRBJ1-1; D is perhaps TRBD1 (5 bases). In germline, CDR1 is WNHNN, CDR2 SYGVQD (reference sequence). This CDR3 has 13 amino acids. V was clipped by 6 bases and J by 1 base, with 9 bases between them. Here the CDR3 DNA reads TGCGCCAGCAGCCGGGACGGGAACACTGAAGCTTTCTTT. Translating gives CASSRDGNTEAFF.

V and J are TRBV11-2 and TRBJ2-3; 7 bases fit TRBD2. CDR3 size: 16 residues. CDR1 is SGHAT, CDR2 FQNNGV, per germline. The trim removed 5 bases at V and 1 base at J, leaving 9 bases unmatched. CDR3 DNA: TGTGCCAGCAGCCTAATAGCGGGTGTTGGCACAGATACGCAGTATTTT. Residues: CASSLIAGVGTDTQYF.

The V gene is TRBV23-1, the J gene TRBJ2-1; the match to TRBD2 covers 12 bases. TRBV23-1 belongs to the ORF category, with a function that is uncertain. After removal of 0 bases from V and 9 bases from J, the junction contained 3 bases not matched to a gene. The CDR3 spans 15 residues. The CDR3 bases are TGCGCCAGCAGTCAATCGCTAGCGGGGGGGTCTGAGCAGTTCTTC. Translating gives CASSQSLAGGSEQFF.

The gene calls are TRBV28 and TRBJ1-4; D perhaps matches TRBD1 (5 bases). Germline V lookup: CDR1 MDHEN, CDR2 SYDVKM. The germline V and J ends were trimmed by 6 bases and 8 bases, with 16 bases remaining between them. This CDR3 region has 14 residues. This CDR3 reads CASRTAAAEEKLFF. The CDR3 DNA reads as TGTGCCAGCAGGACAGCCGCGGCAGAAGAAAAACTGTTTTTT.

The V call is TRBV9, the J call TRBJ2-3, with 15 nucleotides matching TRBD2. Germline assignment: CDR1 SGDLS and CDR2 YYNGEE. The J segment lost 6 bases and the V segment lost 4 bases, leaving 9 bases of the junction unmatched. The CDR3 length is 17 residues. CDR3 residues: CASSLSPGLAGGDTQYF. In DNA form, the CDR3 reads TGTGCCAGCAGCCTCAGCCCGGGACTAGCGGGGGGCGATACGCAGTATTTT.

J is TRBJ1-4 and V is TRBV10-3; D gene unclear. This CDR3 is built from 9 residues. Germline V lookup: CDR1 ENHRY, CDR2 SYGVKD. V was pared by 10 bases and J by 8 bases, with 5 bases between. The CDR3 DNA reads as TGTGCCAGACTCGAAAAACTGTTTTTT. It encodes CARLEKLFF.

The J gene is TRBJ2-3, the V gene TRBV6-5; TRBD1 matches at 9 bases. The CDR3 has 14 amino acids. V shed 4 bases, J shed 1 base, and the junction held 0 bases outside the gene matches. Germline V lookup: CDR1 MNHEY, CDR2 SVGAGI. CDR3 sequence reads: CASSWTGGTDTQYF. CDR3 coding DNA: TGTGCCAGCAGTTGGACAGGGGGCACAGATACGCAGTATTTT.

The V call is TRBV21-1, the J call TRBJ2-4. TRBV21-1 is a pseudogene locus. CDR3 length: 17 residues. This CDR3 is CASSKRGVYPRKNIQYF. DNA of the CDR3: TGTGCCAGCAGCAAAAGGGGGGTCTACCCCCGCAAAAACATTCAGTACTTC.